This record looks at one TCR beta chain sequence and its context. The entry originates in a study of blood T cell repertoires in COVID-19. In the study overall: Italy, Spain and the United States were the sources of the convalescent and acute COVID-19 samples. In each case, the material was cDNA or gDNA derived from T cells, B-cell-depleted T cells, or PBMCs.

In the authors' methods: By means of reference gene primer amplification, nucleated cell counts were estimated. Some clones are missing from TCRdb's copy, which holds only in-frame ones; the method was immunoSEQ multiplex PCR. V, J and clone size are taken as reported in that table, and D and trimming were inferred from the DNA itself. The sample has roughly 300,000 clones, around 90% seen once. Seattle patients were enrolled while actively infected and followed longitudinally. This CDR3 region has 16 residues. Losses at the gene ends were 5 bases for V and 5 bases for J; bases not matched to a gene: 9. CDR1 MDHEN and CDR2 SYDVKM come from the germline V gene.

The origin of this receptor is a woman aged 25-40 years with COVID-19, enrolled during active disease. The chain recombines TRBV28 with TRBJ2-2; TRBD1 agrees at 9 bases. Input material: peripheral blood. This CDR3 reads CASSPRDRVKTGELFF. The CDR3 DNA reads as TGTGCCAGCAGTCCCCGGGACAGGGTAAAGACCGGGGAGCTGTTTTTT.